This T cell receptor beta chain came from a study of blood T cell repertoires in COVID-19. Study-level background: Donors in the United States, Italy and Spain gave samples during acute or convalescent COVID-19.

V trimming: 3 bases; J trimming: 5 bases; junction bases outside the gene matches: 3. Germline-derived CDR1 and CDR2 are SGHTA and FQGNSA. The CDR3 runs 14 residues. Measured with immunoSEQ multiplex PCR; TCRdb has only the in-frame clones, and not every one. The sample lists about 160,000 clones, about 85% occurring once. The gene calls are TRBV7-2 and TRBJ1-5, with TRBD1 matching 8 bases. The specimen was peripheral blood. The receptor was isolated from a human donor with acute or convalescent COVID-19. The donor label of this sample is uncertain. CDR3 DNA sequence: TGTGCCAGCAGCTTTTCAGGGGGCTATCAGCCCCAGCATTTT. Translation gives CASSFSGGYQPQHF.